What follows is one T cell receptor (beta chain) and its context. This sample is drawn from a study of blood T cell repertoires in COVID-19. Those who participated ranged in age from roughly 18 to 100 years and resided in 24 US areas. With 5 bases removed from V and 3 bases from J, the gap between germline ends came to 10 bases. This CDR3 region has 13 residues. Germline loops: CDR1 SGHVS, CDR2 FQNEAQ. Libraries were prepared by immunoSEQ multiplex PCR; TCRdb keeps only in-frame clonotypes and omits some of them. The sample has fewer than 350,000 clones, about nine tenths seen once. Input material: PBMCs or T cells enriched from blood (not recorded which). The V gene is TRBV7-8, the J gene TRBJ2-5; no reliable D call. This TCR derives from a woman aged 40 to 50 who had recovered from COVID-19. Here the CDR3 DNA reads TGTGCCAGCAGCCCCGTAGAAAAAGAGACCCAGTACTTC. Its translation is CASSPVEKETQYF.